One sample yielded the 22 T cell receptor beta chains listed below, sequenced in a study of read filtering for tumor transcriptome and immune sequencing. Molecular barcoded adaptors covering alpha/delta and beta/gamma chains were used on about 390 ng RNA. TCRdb fed the reads into MiXCR, producing one record per CDR3 protein. The sample contains approximately 38,000 distinct CDR3 sequences, approximately 15% of which appear only once. The source material was a population of CD138-negative cells sorted from bone marrow. Receptor source: a donor at least 40 years old with multiple myeloma.

This clonotype was observed at least ten times. This chain joins TRBV27 and TRBJ2-1; 8 bases line up with TRBD2. Germline V gene data show CDR1 as MNHEY and CDR2 as SMNVEV (reference sequence). With 7 bases clipped from V and 2 bases from J, the junction kept 10 bases outside the gene matches. This CDR3 comprises 16 residues. This chain's CDR3 is CASKTSSGRAYNEQFF. CDR3 coding DNA: TGTGCCAGCAAAACTTCGTCCGGGAGGGCCTACAATGAGCAGTTCTTC.

On this clonotype itself: This may arise from a read error, as a much more abundant clone is one base away. The chain uses TRBV6-2 or TRBV6-3 and TRBJ2-1, with 12 bases that match TRBD2. The germline V gene encodes CDR1 MNHEY and CDR2 SVGEGT. This CDR3 spans 19 amino acids. V lost 8 bases, J lost 0 bases, and 14 bases stayed unmatched. This CDR3 reads CASGSSGRALWSSYNEQFF. CDR3 DNA: TGTGCCAGCGGTTCTAGCGGGAGGGCTTTATGGAGCTCCTACAATGAGCAGTTCTTC.

This clonotype was observed at least ten times. The V and J genes are TRBV29-1 and TRBJ1-3; D is possibly TRBD1 (5 bases). This CDR3 region has 14 residues. V was shortened by 7 bases and J by 8 bases, with 21 bases between the two germline ends. CDR1 SQVTM and CDR2 ANQGSEA come from the germline V gene. CDR3 residues: CSERRPSRAHTIYF. The CDR3 DNA is TGCAGCGAGAGACGGCCCTCCAGGGCCCACACCATATATTTT.

In its sample, this clonotype was seen a few times. The V and J genes are TRBV20-1 and TRBJ2-6; no clear D. Per the germline V gene, CDR1 is DFQATT and CDR2 is SNEGSKA (reference sequence). CDR3 size: 14 residues. V gave up 2 bases and J gave up 0 bases, with 5 bases separating them. The CDR3, as DNA: TGCAGTGCTAGATTAAGCTCTGGGGCCAACGTCCTGACTTTC. As protein: CSARLSSGANVLTF.

This clonotype occurred many times. The chain links TRBV6-2 or TRBV6-3 to TRBJ2-7, with 7 bases aligning to TRBD2. This CDR3 region has 14 residues. Per the germline V gene, CDR1 is MNHEY and CDR2 is SVGEGT. The V gene end was trimmed by 7 bases and the J gene end by 0 bases; junction bases not matched to a gene: 6. Written as DNA, the CDR3 is TGTGCCAGCAAACGCGGGAGAAGCTCCTACGAGCAGTACTTC. Its protein product is CASKRGRSSYEQYF.

This clonotype was seen a few times. Given a much more abundant clone one base away, this may be a read error. The chain carries TRBV10-2 and TRBJ1-5; D is ambiguous. V lost 6 bases to trimming and J lost 0 bases, with 6 bases between them. There are 13 residues in the CDR3. The germline CDR1 and CDR2 sequences are WSHSY and SAAADI. CDR3 sequence reads: CASRGGSNQPQHF. The DNA of the CDR3 is TGCGCCAGCAGGGGCGGTAGCAATCAGCCCCAGCATTTT.

Of note for this clonotype: This may arise from a read error, as a much more abundant clone is one base away. This chain connects TRBV11-3 to TRBJ1-1, with D unresolved. The germline V gene has CDR1 SGHNT and CDR2 YENEEA. The CDR3 spans 13 residues. V was shortened by 0 bases and J by 1 base, with 3 bases between the two germline ends. The chain's CDR3 is CASSLDANTEAFF. The CDR3 coding sequence is TGTGCCAGCAGCTTAGATGCGAACACTGAAGCTTTCTTT.

This clonotype was detected ten times or more. The chain couples TRBV27 to TRBJ2-7, with D perhaps matching TRBD1 (5 bases). In germline, CDR1 is MNHEY, CDR2 SMNVEV (reference sequence). Trimming stripped 10 bases from V and 1 base from J, with 11 bases between. This CDR3 contains 12 residues. The CDR3 is CATPGRSYEQYF. DNA of the CDR3: TGTGCCACCCCAGGGCGGTCCTACGAGCAGTACTTC.

This clonotype was observed a handful of times. The chain employs TRBV10-3 and TRBJ1-1; 7 bases are shared with TRBD1. The CDR3 is 16 residues long. Germline CDR1 reads ENHRY; CDR2 reads SYGVKD. The J segment lost 0 bases and the V segment lost 3 bases, leaving 7 bases of the junction unmatched. The CDR3 DNA is TGTGCCATCAGTGACGCTCGGGACAGAATGAACACTGAAGCTTTCTTT. This gives the protein CAISDARDRMNTEAFF.

This clonotype was detected many times. The chain employs TRBV16 and TRBJ1-5; D call uncertain. The CDR3 extends over 15 amino acids. The V end lost 0 bases, the J end lost 3 bases, and 9 bases lay between the germline ends. Germline loops: CDR1 KGHSY, CDR2 FQNENV. In nucleotides, the CDR3 is TGTGCCAGCAGCCAATCTGGGCAAGACAATCAGCCCCAGCATTTT. It translates to CASSQSGQDNQPQHF.

This clonotype was seen ten or more times. The chain carries TRBV28 and TRBJ2-3; 7 bases match TRBD2. The CDR3 is made up of 13 amino acids. Per germline, CDR1 MDHEN and CDR2 SYDVKM. The junction had 6 bases not matched to a gene; V was cut back by 5 bases and J by 7 bases. In DNA form, the CDR3 reads TGTGCCAGCAGTCGGCGGGAGACGCATACGCAGTATTTT. Its protein product is CASSRRETHTQYF.

The table lists this clonotype with many counts. The chain recombines TRBV27 with TRBJ2-2; D gene uncertain. The CDR3 is 12 residues long. The germline V gene has CDR1 MNHEY and CDR2 SMNVEV (reference sequence). Trimming removed 6 bases at V and 8 bases at J, with 10 bases between. CDR3 DNA: TGTGCCAGCAGCATATTCAGGGGGGAGCTGTTTTTT. Residues: CASSIFRGELFF.

This clonotype was seen ten or more times. This chain connects TRBV7-9 to TRBJ2-5; D is uncertain. The CDR3 loop spans 12 amino acids. CDR1 is SEHNR and CDR2 is FQNEAQ in the germline V gene (reference sequence). With 3 bases removed from V and 8 bases from J, the gap between germline ends came to 10 bases. The CDR3: CASSFGPGTQYF. CDR3 nucleotide sequence: TGTGCCAGCAGCTTCGGACCGGGCACCCAGTACTTC.

This clonotype was found many times. The CDR3 is CASSPTGLAGGNYEQYF. The CDR3 nucleotides are TGTGCCAGCAGCCCAACGGGACTAGCGGGAGGGAACTACGAGCAGTACTTC. The gene calls are TRBV6-6 and TRBJ2-7; 16 bases line up with TRBD2. V lost 6 bases, J lost 3 bases, and 8 bases stayed unmatched. The germline CDR1 and CDR2 sequences are MNHNY and SVGAGI (reference sequence). This CDR3 is built from 17 residues.

There are a few counts of this clonotype. J is TRBJ2-3 and V is TRBV9; maybe TRBD1 (5 bases). Trimming removed 0 bases from V and 2 bases from J, with 10 bases in between. This CDR3 is 15 amino acids long. CDR1 SGDLS and CDR2 YYNGEE come from the germline V gene. CDR3 in DNA: TGTGCCAGCAGCGTAGCAGGACAAGCCACAGATACGCAGTATTTT. Amino acid sequence: CASSVAGQATDTQYF.

At least ten counts were recorded for this clonotype. V and J are TRBV20-1 and TRBJ1-5; possibly TRBD1 for D (5 bases). The CDR3 sequence is 13 residues long. V lost 4 bases and J 4 bases, leaving 11 bases between the germline ends. From germline, CDR1 is DFQATT and CDR2 SNEGSKA (reference sequence). The CDR3 is CSATAGPNQPQHF. CDR3 coding DNA: TGCAGTGCTACGGCAGGGCCGAATCAGCCCCAGCATTTT.

The sample holds many counts of this clonotype. This chain joins TRBV2 and TRBJ1-2; D remains unclear. From germline, CDR1 is SNHLY and CDR2 FYNNEI. Trimming cost V 3 bases and J 6 bases, with 11 bases left between them. CDR3 size: 13 residues. The CDR3 coding sequence is TGTGCCAGCAGTGACTGGGCGCGGGATGGCTACACCTTC. Encoded protein: CASSDWARDGYTF.

This clonotype was observed a few times. An end of the junction does not agree with germline; a read error may underlie this. The V call is TRBV7-7, the J call TRBJ2-5, with TRBD2 identical over 7 bases. Per germline, CDR1 SSHAT and CDR2 FNYEAQ (reference sequence). This CDR3 contains 16 residues. CDR3 in DNA: TGTGCTAGCAGCTTAGAACGGGCTAGCGGCCAAGAGACCCAGTACTTC. Translation: CASSLERASGQETQYF.

Details on this clonotype: One base away lies a much larger clone, so this may be a sequencing read error. The rearrangement links TRBV28 to TRBJ1-6, with D hard to call. The CDR3 sequence is 14 residues long. V lost 5 bases and J 13 bases, leaving 18 bases between the germline ends. Germline V lookup: CDR1 MDHEN, CDR2 SYDVKM. This chain's CDR3 is CASSDYRALSPLHF. The CDR3 DNA follows: TGTGCCAGCAGTGACTACCGGGCCCTCAGTCCCCTCCACTTT. The complete variable domain, with remaining parts taken from reference TRBV28 and TRBJ1-6, reads DVKVTQSSRYLVKRTGEKVFLECVQDMDHENMFWYRQDPGLGLRLIYFSYDVKMKEKGDIPEGYSVSREKKERFSLILESASTNQTSMYLCASSDYRALSPLHFGNGTRLTVT.

This clonotype was seen more than once but under ten times. A much larger clone sits a single nucleotide away, making a read error possible. The chain combines TRBV7-2 with TRBJ1-1, with a weak D call TRBD1 (6 bases). The CDR3 has 15 residues. The germline gives CDR1 SGHTA, CDR2 FQGNSA. CDR3 region: CASSLTTGTITEALF. DNA for the CDR3: TGTGCCAGCAGCCTTACAACCGGGACAATCACTGAAGCTCTCTTT.

This clonotype has a count of ten or more. The rearrangement uses TRBV6-1 and TRBJ2-7; possibly TRBD1 for D (5 bases). Germline assignment: CDR1 MNHNS and CDR2 SASEGT. Trimming stripped 6 bases from V and 0 bases from J, with 12 bases between. The CDR3 sequence is 14 residues long. The DNA of the CDR3 is TGTGCCAGCAGAGCCGACAGAAGCTCCTACGAGCAGTACTTC. Translated: CASRADRSSYEQYF.

The CDR3 is CAIRREINTGELFF. The DNA of the CDR3 is TGTGCCATCAGAAGGGAAATAAACACCGGGGAGCTGTTTTTT. The rearrangement joins TRBV10-3 to TRBJ2-2; D not resolved. The germline V and J ends were trimmed by 6 bases and 2 bases, with 10 bases remaining between them. Germline V CDR1 and CDR2: ENHRY, SYGVKD. CDR3 size: 14 residues.